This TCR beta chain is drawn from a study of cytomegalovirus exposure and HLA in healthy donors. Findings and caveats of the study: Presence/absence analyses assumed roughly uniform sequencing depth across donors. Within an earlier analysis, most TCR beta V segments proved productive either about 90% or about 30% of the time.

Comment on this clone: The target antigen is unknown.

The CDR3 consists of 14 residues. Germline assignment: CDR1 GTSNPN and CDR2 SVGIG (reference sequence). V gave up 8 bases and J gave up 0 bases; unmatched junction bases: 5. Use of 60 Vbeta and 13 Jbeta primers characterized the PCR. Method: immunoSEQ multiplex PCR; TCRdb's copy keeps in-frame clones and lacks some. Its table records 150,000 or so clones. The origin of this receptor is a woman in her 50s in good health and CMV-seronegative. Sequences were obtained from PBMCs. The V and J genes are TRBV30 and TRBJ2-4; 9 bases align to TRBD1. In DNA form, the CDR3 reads TGTGCCGGGACAGGGTTCCTAGCCAAAAACATTCAGTACTTC. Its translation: CAGTGFLAKNIQYF.